The 5 T cell receptor beta chains presented below share a single source sample, sequenced in a study of T cells expressing NK-cell markers. From the 5' RACE reads, TCRdb lists one entry per CDR3 protein and no DNA. This table holds 500,000 or so distinct CDR3 sequences. The specimen was blood T cells: a sorted CD56 or NKG2C T cell subset, CD4+ or CD8+ T cells, or bulk PBMC T cells (not recorded which). These receptors came from a man between 18 and 35 years old in good health.

The CDR3 sequence: CASSKLTTMGNPTYEQYF. The rearrangement uses TRBV21-1 and TRBJ2-7. TRBV21-1 is annotated as a pseudogene. This CDR3 region has 18 residues.

This rearrangement joins TRBV2 to TRBJ2-1; with no DNA, the TCRdb D assignment of TRBD1 cannot be verified. Germline V gene lookup returns CDR1 SNHLY and CDR2 FYNNEI. This CDR3 spans 13 amino acids. The CDR3 spells CASKGQGINEQFF.

V is TRBV6-1 and J is TRBJ2-5. This CDR3 has 13 residues. Germline V gene data show CDR1 as MNHNS and CDR2 as SASEGT. CDR3 residues: CATTEHNQETQYF.

This chain connects TRBV9 to TRBJ2-1. This CDR3 is 15 amino acids long. Germline CDR1 reads SGDLS; CDR2 reads YYNGEE. CDR3: CASSVYGESYNEQFF.

CDR3 amino acids: CASRGLAGGRNTQYF. The chain uses TRBV6-1 and TRBJ2-3; TCRdb names TRBD2, which stays unverified in the absence of DNA. CDR1 and CDR2 (germline): MNHNS, SASEGT. This CDR3 is built from 15 residues.